Detailed here is one TCR beta chain. No antigen is known for it. This entry is derived from a study of cytomegalovirus exposure and HLA in healthy donors. Whole-study context: Inside one of the first data releases sat around 80 million unique TCRs taken from HLA-typed donors. Study-wide results and limits: Earlier analysis yielded a pattern in which most TCR beta V segments were productive about 87% or about 30% of the time. An ancestry cluster, one associated with Asian ancestry, reportedly showed fewer N-insertions than the approximately 670-donor mean in a later analysis.

Trimming stripped 4 bases from V and 1 base from J, with 12 bases between. Germline loops: CDR1 SGHRS, CDR2 YFSETQ. CDR3 length: 15 amino acids. The PCR made use of 60 Vbeta and 13 Jbeta primers. Repertoires were generated with immunoSEQ multiplex PCR, while TCRdb's copy carries only in-frame clones and drops some. The repertoire includes fewer than 90,000 clones, about 81% of them detected once, and 6.5% sits in the top ten. The chain carries TRBV5-1 and TRBJ2-1; D might be TRBD2 (6 bases). This sequence originates from a human donor in good health. Sequencing used PBMCs. The CDR3: CASSIRDSSYNEQFF. The CDR3 nucleotides read TGCGCCAGCAGCATAAGGGACTCTTCCTACAATGAGCAGTTCTTC.